The clone carrying this T cell receptor (beta chain) was seen repeatedly, ten times or more. CDR3 regions were amplified by Arm-PCR using iRepertoire HTBI primers to build TCR beta libraries. In TCRdb, the multiplex PCR reads were re-called with MiXCR into one record per CDR3 protein. The sample has about 610,000 distinct CDR3 sequences; more than 15% are singletons. This sample's time point: newly diagnosed GD, antithyroid drugs for less than 3 months. The TCR library was made from RNA that had been extracted from PBMCs in TRIzol. The data belong to a study of regulatory T cells in long-lasting Graves disease. The J segment lost 4 bases and the V segment lost 4 bases, leaving 9 bases of the junction unmatched. Germline values: CDR1 SGHRS, CDR2 YFSETQ. The CDR3 has 16 amino acids. This sample also belongs to another study, concerning T cells in Graves' hyperthyroidism and ophthalmopathy.

The sample in question was peripheral blood mononuclear cells (PBMCs), obtained at new diagnosis, from a patient treated with antithyroid drugs. The chain combines TRBV5-1 with TRBJ2-1; 9 nucleotides line up with TRBD2. The receptor's source is a young man with Graves disease. The CDR3 coding sequence is TGCGCCAGCAGCCTCGAAGTCCTAGCGGGGTACAATGAGCAGTTCTTC. Its translation: CASSLEVLAGYNEQFF.